The clone carrying this T cell receptor beta chain has just a few counts. The antigen remains unidentified. With 0 bases removed from V and 0 bases from J, the gap between germline ends came to 9 bases. Germline values: CDR1 LNHNV, CDR2 YYDKDF (reference sequence). The CDR3 totals 15 residues. TCRdb reanalysed the 5' RACE reads using MiXCR and keeps one entry per CDR3 protein. Of 100,000 to 150,000 distinct CDR3 sequences listed, about 18% are singletons. The sample comes from a study of T-cell memory formation after mild COVID-19. The wider study: Largely, TCR clusters stayed within a single donor. Study-wide results and limits: Clones that contracted from day 15 to 85 had balanced CD4/CD8; later expanders were CD4+ biased. Contracting CD4+ clones were located mainly in CM and EM, and CD8+ clones in EMRA. Detection of some responders pre-infection suggested pre-existing cross-reactive memory T cells participated.

Sequenced sample: PBMCs or a T cell subset sorted from them (not recorded which). This receptor was obtained from a young man who had mild COVID-19 (a few samples of this study predate the infection). Cell type and time point are not known. The chain carries TRBV15 and TRBJ2-7; D not resolved. CDR3: CATSRDRPSSYEQYF. The CDR3 DNA reads TGTGCCACCAGCAGAGATCGACCTAGCTCCTACGAGCAGTACTTC. Together with reference TRBV15 and TRBJ2-7, the CDR3 gives the full variable domain: DAMVIQNPRYQVTQFGKPVTLSCSQTLNHNVMYWYQQKSSQAPKLLFHYYDKDFNNEADTPDNFQSRRPNTSFCFLDIRSPGLGDTAMYLCATSRDRPSSYEQYFGPGTRLTVT.